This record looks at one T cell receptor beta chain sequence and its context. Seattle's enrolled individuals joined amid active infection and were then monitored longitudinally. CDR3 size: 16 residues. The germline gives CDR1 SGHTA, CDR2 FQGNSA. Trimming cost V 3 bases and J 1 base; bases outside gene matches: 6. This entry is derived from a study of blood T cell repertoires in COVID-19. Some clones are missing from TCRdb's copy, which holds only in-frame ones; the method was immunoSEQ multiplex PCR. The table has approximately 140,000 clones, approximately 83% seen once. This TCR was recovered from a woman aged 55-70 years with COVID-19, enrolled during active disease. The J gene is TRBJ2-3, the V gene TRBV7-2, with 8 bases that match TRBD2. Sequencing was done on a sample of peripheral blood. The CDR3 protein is CASSFSGGGGTDTQYF. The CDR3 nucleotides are TGTGCCAGCAGCTTCAGCGGGGGCGGGGGCACAGATACGCAGTATTTT. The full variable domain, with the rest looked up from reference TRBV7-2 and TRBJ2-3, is GAGVSQSPSNKVTEKGKDVELRCDPISGHTALYWYRQSLGQGLEFLIYFQGNSAPDKSGLPSDRFSAERTGGSVSTLTIQRTQQEDSAVYLCASSFSGGGGTDTQYFGPGTRLTVL.